Sequencing of this TCR beta chain was carried out in a study of T cell responses to AZD1222 COVID-19 vaccine. Study-wide results and caveats: Researchers took repertoire samples only after the peak T cell response had come. Baseline seropositivity occurred in only six AZD1222 recipients. White British ancestry dominated among donors, who included more females, and clonal diversity was possibly underestimated.

As regards this clone: What it binds is unknown.

Sequenced by immunoSEQ multiplex PCR; TCRdb stores in-frame clones only, minus some. Of roughly 160,000 clones in the sample, 87% were seen once. From germline, CDR1 is MNHNY and CDR2 SVGAGI (reference sequence). V was clipped by 4 bases and J by 5 bases, with 20 bases between them. This CDR3 contains 16 residues. Material: peripheral blood, obtained 28 days after the second AZD1222 dose. The rearrangement uses TRBV6-6 and TRBJ1-2, with D possibly being TRBD1 (6 bases). This sequence was found in an adult who received the AZD1222 COVID-19 vaccine. The CDR3 sequence: CASSSHADRHGYGYTF. The CDR3 region has the DNA TGTGCCAGCAGTTCCCATGCCGACAGGCATGGTTATGGCTACACCTTC.